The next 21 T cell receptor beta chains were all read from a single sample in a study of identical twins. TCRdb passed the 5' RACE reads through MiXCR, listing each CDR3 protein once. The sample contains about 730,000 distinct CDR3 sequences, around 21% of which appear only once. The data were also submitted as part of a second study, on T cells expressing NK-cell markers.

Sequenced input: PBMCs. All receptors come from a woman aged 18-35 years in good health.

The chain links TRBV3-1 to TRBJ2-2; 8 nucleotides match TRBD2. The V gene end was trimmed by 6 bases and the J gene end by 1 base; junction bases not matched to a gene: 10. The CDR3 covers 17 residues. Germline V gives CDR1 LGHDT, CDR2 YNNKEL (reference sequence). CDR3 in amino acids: CASRQRAGGRNTGELFF. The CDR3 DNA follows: TGTGCCAGCAGGCAACGCGCGGGGGGCCGGAACACCGGGGAGCTGTTTTTT. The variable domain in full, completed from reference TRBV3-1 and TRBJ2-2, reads DTAVSQTPKYLVTQMGNDKSIKCEQNLGHDTMYWYKQDSKKFLKIMFSYNNKELIINETVPNRFSPKSPDKAHLNLHINSLELGDSAVYFCASRQRAGGRNTGELFFGEGSRLTVL.

The CDR3 DNA sequence: TGTGCCAGCAGTAGGGGGTTCGGCACAGATACGCAGTATTTT. This codes for CASSRGFGTDTQYF. The chain carries TRBV6-1 and TRBJ2-3, with a tentative D call TRBD1 (6 bases). CDR1 MNHNS and CDR2 SASEGT come from the germline V gene. V lost 5 bases to trimming and J lost 1 base, with 10 bases between them. The CDR3 length is 14 residues.

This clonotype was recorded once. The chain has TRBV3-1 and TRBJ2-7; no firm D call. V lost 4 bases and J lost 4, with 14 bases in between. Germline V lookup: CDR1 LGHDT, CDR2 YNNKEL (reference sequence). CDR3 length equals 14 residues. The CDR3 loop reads CASSLYDQAYEQYF. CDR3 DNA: TGTGCCAGCAGCCTCTACGACCAGGCATACGAGCAGTACTTC.

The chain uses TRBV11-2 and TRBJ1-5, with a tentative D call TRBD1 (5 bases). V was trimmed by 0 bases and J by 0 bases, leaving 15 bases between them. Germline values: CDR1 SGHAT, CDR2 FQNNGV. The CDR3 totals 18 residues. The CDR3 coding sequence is TGTGCCAGCAGCTTAGAGCTCTGCGACAGTCTTAGCAATCAGCCCCAGCATTTT. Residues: CASSLELCDSLSNQPQHF.

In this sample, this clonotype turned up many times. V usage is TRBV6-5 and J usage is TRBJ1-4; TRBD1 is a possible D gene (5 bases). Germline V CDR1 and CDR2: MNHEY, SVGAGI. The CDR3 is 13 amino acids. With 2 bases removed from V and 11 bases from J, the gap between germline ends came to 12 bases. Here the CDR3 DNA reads TGTGCCAGCAGTTACGGGACGGGGAGGAAACTGTTTTTT. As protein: CASSYGTGRKLFF.

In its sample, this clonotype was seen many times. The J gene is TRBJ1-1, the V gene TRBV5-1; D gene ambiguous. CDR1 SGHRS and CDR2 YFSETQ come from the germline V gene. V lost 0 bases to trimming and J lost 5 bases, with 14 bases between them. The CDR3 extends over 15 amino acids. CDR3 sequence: CASSLAQTRRTEAFF. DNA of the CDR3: TGCGCCAGCAGCTTGGCTCAGACTAGGAGGACTGAAGCTTTCTTT.

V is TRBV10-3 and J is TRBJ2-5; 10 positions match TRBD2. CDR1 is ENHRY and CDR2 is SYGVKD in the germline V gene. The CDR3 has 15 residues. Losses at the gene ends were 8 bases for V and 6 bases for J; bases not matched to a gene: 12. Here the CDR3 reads CAIRGAGGPSKTQYF. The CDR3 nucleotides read TGTGCCATCCGCGGAGCGGGAGGGCCCTCGAAGACCCAGTACTTC.

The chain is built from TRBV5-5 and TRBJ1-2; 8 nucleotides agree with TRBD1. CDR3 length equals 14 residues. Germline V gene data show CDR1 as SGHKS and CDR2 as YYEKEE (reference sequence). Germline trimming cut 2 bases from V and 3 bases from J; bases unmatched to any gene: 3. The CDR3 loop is CASSFSGGYYGYTF. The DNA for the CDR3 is TGTGCCAGCAGCTTTTCAGGGGGCTACTATGGCTACACCTTC.

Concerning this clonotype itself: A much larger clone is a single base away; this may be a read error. The CDR3 is CASRPNWGGIGELFF. Here the CDR3 DNA reads TGTGCCAGCAGACCCAACTGGGGAGGGATCGGGGAGCTGTTTTTT. This chain links TRBV6-1 with TRBJ2-2, with 7 positions matching TRBD2. V shed 6 bases, J shed 7 bases, and the junction held 11 bases outside the gene matches. The germline V gene has CDR1 MNHNS and CDR2 SASEGT. This CDR3 comprises 15 residues.

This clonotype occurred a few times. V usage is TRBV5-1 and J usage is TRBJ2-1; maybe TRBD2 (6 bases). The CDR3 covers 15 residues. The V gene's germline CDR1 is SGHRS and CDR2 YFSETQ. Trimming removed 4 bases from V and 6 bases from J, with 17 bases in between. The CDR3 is CASSPRGTFSNEQFF. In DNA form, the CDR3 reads TGCGCCAGCAGCCCCCGGGGGACTTTTAGCAATGAGCAGTTCTTC.

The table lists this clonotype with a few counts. The CDR3 spells CASSQDVAGGSYEQYF. In DNA form, the CDR3 reads TGCGCCAGCAGCCAAGATGTAGCGGGAGGGTCCTACGAGCAGTACTTC. The V call is TRBV4-3, the J call TRBJ2-7; TRBD2 aligns across 11 bases. Germline-derived CDR1 and CDR2 are LGHNA and YSLEER. V shed 0 bases and J 1 base; nucleotides not matched to a gene: 2. The CDR3 runs to 16 residues.

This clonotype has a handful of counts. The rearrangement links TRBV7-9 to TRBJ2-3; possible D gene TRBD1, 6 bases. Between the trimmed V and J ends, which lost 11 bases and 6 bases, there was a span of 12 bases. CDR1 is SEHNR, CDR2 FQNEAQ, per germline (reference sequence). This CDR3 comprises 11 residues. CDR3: CAGGGEDTQYF. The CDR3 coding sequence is TGTGCCGGTGGGGGCGAGGATACGCAGTATTTT.

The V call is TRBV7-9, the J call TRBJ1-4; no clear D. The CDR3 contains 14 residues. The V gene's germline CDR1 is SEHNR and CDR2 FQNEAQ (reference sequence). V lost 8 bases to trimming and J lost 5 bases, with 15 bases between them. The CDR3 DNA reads TGTGCCAGCTCCTTTGATCCCAAAAATGAAAAACTGTTTTTT. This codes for CASSFDPKNEKLFF.

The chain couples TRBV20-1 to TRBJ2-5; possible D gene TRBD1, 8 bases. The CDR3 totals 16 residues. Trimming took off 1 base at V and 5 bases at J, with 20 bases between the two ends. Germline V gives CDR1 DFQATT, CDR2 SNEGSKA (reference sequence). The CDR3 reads CSARAGGQGSGETQYF. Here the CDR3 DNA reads TGCAGTGCTAGAGCGGGAGGACAGGGTTCGGGGGAGACCCAGTACTTC.

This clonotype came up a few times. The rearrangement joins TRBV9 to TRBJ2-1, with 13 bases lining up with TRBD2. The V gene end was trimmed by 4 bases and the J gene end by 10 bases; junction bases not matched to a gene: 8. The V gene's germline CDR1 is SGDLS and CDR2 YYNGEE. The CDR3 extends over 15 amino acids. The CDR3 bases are TGTGCCAGCAGCTCGACTAGCGGGGGGCATGGGGAGCAGTTCTTC. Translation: CASSSTSGGHGEQFF.

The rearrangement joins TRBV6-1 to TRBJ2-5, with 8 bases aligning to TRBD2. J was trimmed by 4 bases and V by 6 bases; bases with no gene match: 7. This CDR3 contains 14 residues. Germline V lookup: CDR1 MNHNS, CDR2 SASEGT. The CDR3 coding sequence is TGTGCCAGCAGAAGACGGGGGGGCCGAGAGACCCAGTACTTC. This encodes CASRRRGGRETQYF.

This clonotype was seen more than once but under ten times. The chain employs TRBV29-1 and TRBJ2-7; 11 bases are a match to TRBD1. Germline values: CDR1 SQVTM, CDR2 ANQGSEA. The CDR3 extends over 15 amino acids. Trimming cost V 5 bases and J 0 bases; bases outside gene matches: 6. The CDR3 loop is CSVRGDRGSSYEQYF. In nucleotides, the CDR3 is TGCAGCGTTCGGGGGGACAGGGGGAGCTCCTACGAGCAGTACTTC.

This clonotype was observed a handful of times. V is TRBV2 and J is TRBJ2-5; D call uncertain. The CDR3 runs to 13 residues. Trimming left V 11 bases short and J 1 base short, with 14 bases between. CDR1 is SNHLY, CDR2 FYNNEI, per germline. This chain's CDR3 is CAGKVDSQETQYF. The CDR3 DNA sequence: TGTGCCGGAAAGGTGGATAGCCAAGAGACCCAGTACTTC.

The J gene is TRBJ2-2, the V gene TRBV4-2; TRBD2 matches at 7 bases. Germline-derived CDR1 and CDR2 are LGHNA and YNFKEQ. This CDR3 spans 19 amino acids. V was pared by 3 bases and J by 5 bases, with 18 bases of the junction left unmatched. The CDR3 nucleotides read TGTGCCAGCAGCCATCTTACCAGGCTAGCGCCCGGGGGGACCGGGGAGCTGTTTTTT. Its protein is CASSHLTRLAPGGTGELFF.

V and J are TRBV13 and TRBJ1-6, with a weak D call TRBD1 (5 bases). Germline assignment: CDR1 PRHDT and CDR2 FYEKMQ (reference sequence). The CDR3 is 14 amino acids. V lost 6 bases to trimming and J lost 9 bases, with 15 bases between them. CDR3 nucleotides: TGTGCCAGCAGTTTACAGGTGGGGGGTTCACCCCTCCACTTT. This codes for CASSLQVGGSPLHF.

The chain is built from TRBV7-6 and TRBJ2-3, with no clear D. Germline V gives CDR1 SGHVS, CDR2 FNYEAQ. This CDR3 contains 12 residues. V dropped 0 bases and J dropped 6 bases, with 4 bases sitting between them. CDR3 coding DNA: TGTGCCAGCAGCTTAGCTGTGGATACGCAGTATTTT. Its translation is CASSLAVDTQYF.